This TCR beta chain was sequenced during a study of radiotherapy plus CTLA-4 blockade in lung cancer. Measured with immunoSEQ multiplex PCR; TCRdb has only the in-frame clones, and not every one. Of around 40,000 clones in the sample, 60% to 80% were seen once. This clone came up a few times. Its matching antigen is unknown. Other DNA sequences in this sample translate to the same CDR3. Chemo-refractory metastatic non-small-cell lung cancer patients underwent focal radiation alongside CTLA-4 blockade with ipilimumab. CDR1 and CDR2 from the germline V gene are SGHTA and FQGNSA. V lost 5 bases to trimming and J lost 0 bases; unmatched junction nucleotides: 6. The CDR3 length is 15 residues. Findings and limits, study-wide: Peripheral blood showed expansion of tumor-derived TCR clones after radiotherapy and ipilimumab.

This sample comprised peripheral blood, obtained from a patient treated with radiotherapy plus ipilimumab. This clonotype was obtained from a human donor with non-small cell lung cancer who had stable disease on radiotherapy plus ipilimumab. The gene calls are TRBV7-2 and TRBJ2-7, with 8 bases matching TRBD1. The CDR3 sequence is CASSPGQGSSYEQYF. For the CDR3, the DNA is TGTGCCAGCAGCCCCGGACAGGGTAGCTCCTACGAGCAGTACTTC.